The clone carrying this T cell receptor beta chain was observed once. This sample was included in a study of blood T cell repertoires in COVID-19. The assay was immunoSEQ multiplex PCR, and TCRdb's table has in-frame clones only and misses some. The sample lists about 74,000 clones, just over 85% occurring once. Germline-derived CDR1 and CDR2 are MNHEY and SMNVEV (reference sequence). The CDR3 runs 13 residues. The V end lost 6 bases, the J end lost 1 base, and 8 bases lay between the germline ends. This chain uses TRBV27 with TRBJ2-3, with D hard to call. The clonotype originates from a woman older than 75 with active or convalescent COVID-19. Specimen: peripheral blood. The chain's CDR3 is CASSPLGTDTQYF. The CDR3 bases are TGTGCCAGCAGCCCCCTCGGCACAGATACGCAGTATTTT.